These T cell receptor beta chains were read from a single sample in a study of blood T cell repertoires in COVID-19. Some clones are missing from TCRdb's copy, which holds only in-frame ones; the method was immunoSEQ multiplex PCR. The table lists about 160,000 clones, around three quarters of them singletons, with around 8.1% in the top ten. The sample consisted of peripheral blood. The receptors derive from a man aged 60 to 69 with acute or convalescent COVID-19. Both conserved end residues are part of each CDR3. A D gene is named only where the DNA matches it firmly. Only part of the rows carry a size: once, few, many, or a class if the clone is expanded.

V gene: TRBV5-6
clone size: NA
J gene: TRBJ2-2
D gene: NA
CDR3 protein: CASSLKRGGELFF
CDR3 DNA: TGTGCCAGCAGCTTAAAGCGTGGCGGGGAGCTGTTTTTT

V gene: TRBV6-5
clone size: NA
J gene: TRBJ1-2
D gene: NA
CDR3 protein: CASSYVSDSATGYTF
CDR3 DNA: TGTGCCAGCAGTTACGTGTCTGACAGTGCTACCGGCTACACCTTC

V gene: TRBV7-9
clone size: NA
J gene: TRBJ1-5
D gene: NA
CDR3 protein: CASSPKGDQPQHF
CDR3 DNA: TGTGCCAGCAGCCCGAAGGGAGATCAGCCCCAGCATTTT

V gene: TRBV12-3/TRBV12-4
clone size: NA
J gene: TRBJ2-7
D gene: NA
CDR3 protein: CASSFSAAYEQYF
CDR3 DNA: TGTGCCAGCAGTTTCTCTGCGGCCTACGAGCAGTACTTC

V gene: TRBV30
clone size: once
J gene: TRBJ1-1
D gene: NA
CDR3 protein: CAWRPPGPNTEAFF
CDR3 DNA: TGTGCCTGGAGGCCCCCAGGGCCGAACACTGAAGCTTTCTTT

V gene: TRBV4-1
clone size: NA
J gene: TRBJ1-2
D gene: TRBD1
CDR3 protein: CASSTGGYGYTF
CDR3 DNA: TGCGCCAGCAGCACAGGGGGGTATGGCTACACCTTC

V gene: TRBV29-1
clone size: many
J gene: TRBJ1-2
D gene: TRBD1
CDR3 protein: CSVEQGIYGYTF
CDR3 DNA: TGCAGCGTAGAACAGGGGATCTATGGCTACACCTTC

V gene: TRBV24-1
clone size: NA
J gene: TRBJ1-3
D gene: NA
CDR3 protein: CATSDLGRVLLFTIYF
CDR3 DNA: TGTGCCACCAGTGATTTGGGCAGGGTTTTATTGTTCACCATATATTTT

V gene: TRBV6-4
clone size: NA
J gene: TRBJ2-1
D gene: NA
CDR3 protein: CASSDGRREYNEQFF
CDR3 DNA: TGTGCCAGCAGTGACGGGCGGCGGGAATACAATGAGCAGTTCTTC

V gene: TRBV5-1
clone size: NA
J gene: TRBJ2-3
D gene: NA
CDR3 protein: CASNTDTDTQYF
CDR3 DNA: TGCGCCAGCAATACAGACACAGATACGCAGTATTTT

V gene: TRBV4-1
clone size: NA
J gene: TRBJ1-1
D gene: NA
CDR3 protein: CASSLVLGISSQTNTEAFF
CDR3 DNA: TGCGCCAGCAGCCTAGTTCTGGGCATAAGCTCCCAAACGAACACTGAAGCTTTCTTT